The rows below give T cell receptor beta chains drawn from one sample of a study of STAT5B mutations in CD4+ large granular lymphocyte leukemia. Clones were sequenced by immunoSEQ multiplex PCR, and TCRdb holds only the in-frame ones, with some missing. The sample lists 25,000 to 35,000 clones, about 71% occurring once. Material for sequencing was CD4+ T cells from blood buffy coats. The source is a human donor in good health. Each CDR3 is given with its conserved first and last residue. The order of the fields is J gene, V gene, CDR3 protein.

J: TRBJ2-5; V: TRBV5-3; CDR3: CARSPLGDTQYF
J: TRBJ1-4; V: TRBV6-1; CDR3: CASSEGATNEKLFF
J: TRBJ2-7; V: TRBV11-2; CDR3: CASSLAGQGAYEQYF
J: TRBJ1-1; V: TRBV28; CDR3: CASRVVLENTEAFF
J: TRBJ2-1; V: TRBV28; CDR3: CASSYGGSYNEQFF
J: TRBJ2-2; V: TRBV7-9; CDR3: CASSLLAANTGELFF
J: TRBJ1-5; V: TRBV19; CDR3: CATRLRDNQPQHF
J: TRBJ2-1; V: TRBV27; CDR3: CASSVRDRFNEQFF
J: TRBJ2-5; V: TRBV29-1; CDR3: CSVEPQETQYF
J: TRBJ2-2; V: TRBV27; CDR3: CASSFITGELFF
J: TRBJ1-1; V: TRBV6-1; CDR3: CASSEAKLAEAFF
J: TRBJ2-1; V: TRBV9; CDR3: CASSVEQDSYNEQFF
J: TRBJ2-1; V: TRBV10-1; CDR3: CASSDTTGTSKNEQFF
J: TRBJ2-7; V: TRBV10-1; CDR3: CASSEQLDDEQYF
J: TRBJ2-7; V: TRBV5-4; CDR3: CASSWDRGRAAYEQYF
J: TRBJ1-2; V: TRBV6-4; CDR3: CASSSEGGASYGYTF
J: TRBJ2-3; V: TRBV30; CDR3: CAWSYGQGGSDTQYF
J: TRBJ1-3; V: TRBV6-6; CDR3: CASSPIPSAGNTIYF
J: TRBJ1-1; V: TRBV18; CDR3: CASSSSNENTEAFF
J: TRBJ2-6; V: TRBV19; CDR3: CASRNLQPSGANVLTF
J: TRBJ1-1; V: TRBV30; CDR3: CAWDRRLTEAFF
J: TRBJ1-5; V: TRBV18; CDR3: CASSPTMSLGNQPQHF